These T cell receptor beta chains were read from a single sample in a study of beta chain features in type 1 diabetes. Here immunoSEQ multiplex PCR was the method, and the copy in TCRdb shows in-frame clones only, minus some. The sample holds about 250,000 clones, roughly 11% seen once. Sequencing input: naive CD4+ T cells from blood. The origin of the receptors is a man aged 25 to 40 with type 1 diabetes. Both conserved end residues are part of each CDR3. The D gene is left open where the match is weak. Expanded clones are given a class, and other clones once, few, many or no size at all.

j_call d_call clone_size v_call cdr3_length cdr3_nt cdr3_aa
TRBJ2-3 TRBD2 few TRBV2 17 TGTGCCAGCAGTGAACAGGGACTAGCGGGGAACACAGATACGCAGTATTTT CASSEQGLAGNTDTQYF
TRBJ2-5 TRBD1 few TRBV7-9 18 TGTGCCAGCAGCTTTCGGGACAGGGCCTTACTGGCCCAAGAGACCCAGTACTTC CASSFRDRALLAQETQYF
TRBJ1-1 NA few TRBV15 15 TGTGCCACCAGCAGAGAACAGGGTATGGACACTGAAGCTTTCTTT CATSREQGMDTEAFF
TRBJ2-3 NA NA TRBV4-2 18 TGTGCCAGCAGCCAAGAACCTTCTATGACCACCGAGGCAGATACGCAGTATTTT CASSQEPSMTTEADTQYF
TRBJ2-2 TRBD2 NA TRBV7-2 17 TGTGCCAGCAGCTTCTTGCTAGCGGGGTCGAAGGGCGGGGAGCTGTTTTTT CASSFLLAGSKGGELFF
TRBJ1-2 NA few TRBV18 13 TGTGCCAGCTCACCAGAGGGATCCTATGGCTACACCTTC CASSPEGSYGYTF
TRBJ2-5 NA NA TRBV2 12 TGTGCCAGCAGTGTCAGGGAAGAGACCCAGTACTTC CASSVREETQYF
TRBJ1-6 NA few TRBV30 11 TGTGCCTGGAGGGCTTGGGGGGTTCTCCACTTT CAWRAWGVLHF
TRBJ2-3 NA few TRBV28 17 TGTGCCAGCAGTAATGGCCCTCGGACTGGATCCACAGATACGCAGTATTTT CASSNGPRTGSTDTQYF
TRBJ1-1 NA few TRBV5-1 16 TGCGCCAGCAAGAGTTCGGCGGGGACTATGAACACTGAAGCTTTCTTT CASKSSAGTMNTEAFF